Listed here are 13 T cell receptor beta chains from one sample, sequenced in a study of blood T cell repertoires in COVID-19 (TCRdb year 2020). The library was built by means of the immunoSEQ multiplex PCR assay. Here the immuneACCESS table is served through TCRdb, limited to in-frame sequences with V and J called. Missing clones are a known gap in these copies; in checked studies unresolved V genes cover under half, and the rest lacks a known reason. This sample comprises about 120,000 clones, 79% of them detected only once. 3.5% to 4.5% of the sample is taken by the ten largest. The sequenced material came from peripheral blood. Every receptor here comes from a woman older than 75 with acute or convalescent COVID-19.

In nucleotides, the CDR3 is TGTGCCAGTAGTAGGGCTCGACGGGGGGGATTCCCTCAAGAGCAGTTCTTC. Protein product: CASSRARRGGFPQEQFF. This sequence joins TRBV19 and TRBJ2-1, with TRBD2 matching 8 bases. With 4 bases clipped from V and 10 bases from J, the junction kept 18 bases outside the gene matches. Germline V gene sequence: CDR1 LNHDA, CDR2 SQIVND (reference sequence). This CDR3 region has 17 residues.

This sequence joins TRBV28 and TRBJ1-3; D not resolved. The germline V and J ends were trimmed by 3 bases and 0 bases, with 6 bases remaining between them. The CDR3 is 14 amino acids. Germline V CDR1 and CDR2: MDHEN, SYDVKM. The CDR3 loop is CASSFWSSGNTIYF. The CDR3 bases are TGTGCCAGCAGTTTTTGGAGCTCTGGAAACACCATATATTTT. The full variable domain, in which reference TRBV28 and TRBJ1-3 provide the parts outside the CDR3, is DVKVTQSSRYLVKRTGEKVFLECVQDMDHENMFWYRQDPGLGLRLIYFSYDVKMKEKGDIPEGYSVSREKKERFSLILESASTNQTSMYLCASSFWSSGNTIYFGEGSWLTVV.

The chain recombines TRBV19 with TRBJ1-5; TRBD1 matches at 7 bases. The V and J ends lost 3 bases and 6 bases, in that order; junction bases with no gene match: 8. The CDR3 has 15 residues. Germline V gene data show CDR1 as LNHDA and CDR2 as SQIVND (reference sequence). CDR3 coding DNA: TGTGCCAGTAGTATCGGGCAGGGGGGAAGTCAGCCCCAGCATTTT. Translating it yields CASSIGQGGSQPQHF.

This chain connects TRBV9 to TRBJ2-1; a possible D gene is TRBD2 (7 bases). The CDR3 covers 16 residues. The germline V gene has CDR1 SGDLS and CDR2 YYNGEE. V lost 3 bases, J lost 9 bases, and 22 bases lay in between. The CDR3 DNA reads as TGTGCCAGCAGCGCAGCGGGGACAAATCCTTCCTCTGAGCAGTTCTTC. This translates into CASSAAGTNPSSEQFF.

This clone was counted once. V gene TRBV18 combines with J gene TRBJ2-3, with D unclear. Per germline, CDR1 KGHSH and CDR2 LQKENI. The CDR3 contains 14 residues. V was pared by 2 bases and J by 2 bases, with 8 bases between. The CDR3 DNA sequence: TGTGCCAGCTCACCAACAGTCGACACAGATACGCAGTATTTT. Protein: CASSPTVDTDTQYF.

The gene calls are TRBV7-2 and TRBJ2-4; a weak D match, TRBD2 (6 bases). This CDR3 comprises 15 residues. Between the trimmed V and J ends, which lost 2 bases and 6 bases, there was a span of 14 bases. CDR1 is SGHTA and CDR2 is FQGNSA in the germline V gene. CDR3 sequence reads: CASSLNRGRGNIQYF. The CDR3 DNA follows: TGTGCCAGCAGCTTAAATCGGGGGAGAGGAAACATTCAGTACTTC.

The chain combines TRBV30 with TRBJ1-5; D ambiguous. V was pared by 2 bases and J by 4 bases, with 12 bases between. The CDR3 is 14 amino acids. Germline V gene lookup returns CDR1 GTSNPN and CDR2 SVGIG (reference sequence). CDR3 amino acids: CAWSLGQVNQPQHF. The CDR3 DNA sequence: TGTGCCTGGAGTTTGGGTCAGGTAAATCAGCCCCAGCATTTT.

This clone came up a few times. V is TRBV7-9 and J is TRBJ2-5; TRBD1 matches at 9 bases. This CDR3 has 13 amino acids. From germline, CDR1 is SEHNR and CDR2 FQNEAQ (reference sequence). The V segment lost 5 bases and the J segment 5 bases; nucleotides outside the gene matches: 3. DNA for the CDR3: TGTGCCAGCAGCACAGGGGGCCTCGAGACCCAGTACTTC. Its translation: CASSTGGLETQYF.

CDR3 in amino acids: CASSLSATQETQYF. Written as DNA, the CDR3 is TGCGCCAGCAGCTTGTCAGCGACTCAAGAGACCCAGTACTTC. This chain connects TRBV5-1 to TRBJ2-5; D is unclear. The CDR3 is 14 residues long. CDR1 SGHRS and CDR2 YFSETQ come from the germline V gene. Trimming removed 1 base from V and 2 bases from J, with 9 bases in between.

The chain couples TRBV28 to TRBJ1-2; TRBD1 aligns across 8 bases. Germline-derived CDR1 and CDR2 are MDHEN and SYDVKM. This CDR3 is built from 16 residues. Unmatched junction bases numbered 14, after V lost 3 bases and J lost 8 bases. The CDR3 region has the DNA TGTGCCAGCAGTTTGGATCAGGGGGCGGCCCTTATGGGCTACACCTTC. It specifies CASSLDQGAALMGYTF.

CDR3 residues: CASSFWGLEQFF. The DNA for the CDR3 is TGTGCCAGCAGCTTTTGGGGGCTTGAGCAGTTCTTC. This chain joins TRBV5-6 and TRBJ2-1; maybe TRBD1 (6 bases). V was clipped by 2 bases and J by 9 bases, with 9 bases between them. Germline V gene sequence: CDR1 SGHDT, CDR2 YYEEEE. CDR3 length equals 12 residues.

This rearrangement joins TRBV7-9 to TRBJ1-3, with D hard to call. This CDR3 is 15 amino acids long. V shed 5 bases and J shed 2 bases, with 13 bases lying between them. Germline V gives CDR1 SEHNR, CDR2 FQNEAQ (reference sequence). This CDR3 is CASSPIGTTGNTIYF. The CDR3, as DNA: TGTGCCAGCAGCCCAATCGGTACTACTGGAAACACCATATATTTT.

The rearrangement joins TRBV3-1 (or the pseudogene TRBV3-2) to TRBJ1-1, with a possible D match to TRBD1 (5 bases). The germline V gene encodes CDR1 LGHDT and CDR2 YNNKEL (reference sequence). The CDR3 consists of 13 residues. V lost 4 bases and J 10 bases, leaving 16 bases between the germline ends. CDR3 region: CASSLRQTSGAFF. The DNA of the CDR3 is TGTGCCAGCAGCCTTAGACAGACCTCGGGAGCTTTCTTT.